The 22 T cell receptor beta chains listed next were all sequenced from one sample in a study of metastatic and nonmetastatic thyroid tumors. Among the patients, none had received any treatment before thyroid surgery. Via MiXCR, TCRdb re-called the PCR reads. The data contain approximately 50,000 clones, 20% to 25% of them seen just once; the ten biggest clones take up more than 3.5%. Material: blood. The receptors were gathered from a female donor with papillary thyroid cancer or a benign thyroid nodule (not recorded which). Some clones in this sample may be carry-over from other donors' samples.

This clone showed up many times. One junction end disagrees with the germline gene, perhaps due to a read error. The genes are TRBV20-1 and TRBJ1-5; D gene ambiguous. Germline V gene sequence: CDR1 DFQATT, CDR2 SNEGSKA (reference sequence). The CDR3 is 12 residues long. This CDR3 is CSARDNNQPQHF. The DNA of the CDR3 is TGCAGTGCTCGAGACAACAATCAGCCCCAGCATTTT.

This clone was seen a few times. This CDR3 is also generated by other DNA sequences in the sample. J is TRBJ1-1 and V is TRBV12-3 or TRBV12-4, with no clear D. Trimming removed 5 bases from V and 1 base from J, with 8 bases in between. This CDR3 is 13 amino acids long. This CDR3 is CASSLGPNTEAFF. DNA for the CDR3: TGTGCCAGCAGTCTCGGGCCGAACACTGAAGCTTTCTTT.

Concerning this clone itself: At one of its ends the junction is not consistent with the germline gene, which may arise from a read error. This sample also contains other DNA sequences that code for the same CDR3. The V and J genes are TRBV28 and TRBJ2-5; a possible D gene is TRBD2 (7 bases). Germline CDR1 reads MDHEN; CDR2 reads SYDVKM. This CDR3 spans 16 amino acids. The CDR3, as DNA: TGTGCCAGCAGTTTAGCTAGGGGGGGGTACCAAGAGACACAGTACTTC. It specifies CASSLARGGYQETQYF.

Only a few counts were recorded for this clone. A single base separates this from a much larger clone, so it may be a read error. The chain links TRBV20-1 to TRBJ2-3, with TRBD2 matching 12 bases. Germline CDR1 reads DFQATT; CDR2 reads SNEGSKA (reference sequence). There are 17 residues in the CDR3. J was trimmed by 6 bases and V by 2 bases; bases with no gene match: 12. CDR3 sequence: CSARYLASGGGLDTQYF. The CDR3 nucleotides are TGCAGTGCTAGATATCTGGCTAGCGGGGGGGGTTTGGATACGCAGTATTTT.

This clone showed up many times. The CDR3 here is CASSEGENTEAFF. The CDR3 nucleotides are TGTGCCAGCAGTGAAGGGGAGAACACTGAAGCTTTCTTT. This chain links TRBV2 with TRBJ1-1; D remains unclear. Trimming took off 1 base at V and 1 base at J, with 4 bases between the two ends. This CDR3 is built from 13 residues. The germline gives CDR1 SNHLY, CDR2 FYNNEI.

This chain joins TRBV3-1 and TRBJ1-2; D not resolved. Germline V CDR1 and CDR2: LGHDT, YNNKEL (reference sequence). The CDR3 spans 14 residues. Trimming took 5 bases from V and 11 from J, leaving 21 bases between them. The CDR3 spells CASSNREFLGGYTF. CDR3 nucleotide sequence: TGTGCCAGCAGCAATCGGGAGTTTTTGGGTGGGTACACCTTC. The full variable domain, in which reference TRBV3-1 and TRBJ1-2 provide the parts outside the CDR3, is DTAVSQTPKYLVTQMGNDKSIKCEQNLGHDTMYWYKQDSKKFLKIMFSYNNKELIINETVPNRFSPKSPDKAHLNLHINSLELGDSAVYFCASSNREFLGGYTFGSGTRLTVV.

The chain combines TRBV20-1 with TRBJ2-7; 8 nucleotides match TRBD1. The J segment lost 9 bases and the V segment lost 6 bases, leaving 16 bases of the junction unmatched. The V gene's germline CDR1 is DFQATT and CDR2 SNEGSKA (reference sequence). CDR3 size: 14 residues. In DNA form, the CDR3 reads TGCAGTGCCCCACCGACCGCGGACAGGGCGGTGCAGTACTTC. Residues: CSAPPTADRAVQYF.

There are many counts of this clone. The rearrangement links TRBV5-6 to TRBJ1-5; tentatively, D is TRBD1 (5 bases). The CDR3 is 15 amino acids. Germline CDR1 and CDR2: SGHDT and YYEEEE. Trimming removed 0 bases at V and 5 bases at J, with 12 bases between. DNA of the CDR3: TGTGCCAGCAGCTTGGAGGGGAGTGAGTATCAGCCCCAGCATTTT. Translating gives CASSLEGSEYQPQHF.

This clone has at least ten counts. V gene TRBV6-1 combines with J gene TRBJ2-1, with 8 bases matching TRBD2. Germline CDR1 reads MNHNS; CDR2 reads SASEGT. The V segment lost 6 bases and the J segment 9 bases; nucleotides outside the gene matches: 13. The length of the CDR3 is 15 residues. The CDR3 loop reads CASSQMWREASEQFF. CDR3 nucleotide sequence: TGTGCCAGCAGCCAAATGTGGCGGGAGGCTAGTGAGCAGTTCTTC.

This clone was picked up a small number of times. The J gene is TRBJ1-6, the V gene TRBV28; no definite D call. Germline V gene data show CDR1 as MDHEN and CDR2 as SYDVKM. Trimming left V 4 bases short and J 8 bases short, with 3 bases between. The CDR3 is 11 amino acids. CDR3 residues: CASSSDSPLHF. CDR3 DNA sequence: TGTGCCAGCAGTTCCGATTCACCCCTCCACTTT.

Notes on this clone: One end of the junction is discordant with germline, which a read error may explain. The rearrangement links TRBV12-3 or TRBV12-4 to TRBJ2-7; 15 nucleotides line up with TRBD2. This CDR3 is built from 15 residues. CDR3 in DNA: TGTGACAGCATGCGGACTAGCGGGAGGGGGTACGAGCAGTACTTC. Translating gives CDSMRTSGRGYEQYF.

This clone has at least ten counts. The chain recombines TRBV2 with TRBJ2-1, with D perhaps TRBD2 (6 bases). Germline V CDR1 and CDR2: SNHLY, FYNNEI. The CDR3 is 15 amino acids. Trimming took off 8 bases at V and 8 bases at J, with 22 bases between the two ends. The CDR3 spells CASWGPGTGRYEQFF. CDR3 DNA: TGTGCCAGCTGGGGCCCCGGGACTGGACGGTATGAGCAGTTCTTC.

This clone was seen at least ten times. The V call is TRBV5-1, the J call TRBJ2-1, with 9 nucleotides matching TRBD1. CDR3 length: 16 residues. V lost 7 bases, J lost 4 bases, and 12 bases stayed unmatched. Germline V gives CDR1 SGHRS, CDR2 YFSETQ. For the CDR3, the DNA is TGCGCCAGCGAGATGGGGCCGGGACAGGGTTACAATGAGCAGTTCTTC. This encodes CASEMGPGQGYNEQFF.

At least ten counts were recorded for this clone. The rearrangement links TRBV2 to TRBJ2-2; 11 bases match TRBD2. There are 16 residues in the CDR3. The V gene end was trimmed by 6 bases and the J gene end by 4 bases; junction bases not matched to a gene: 7. Germline-derived CDR1 and CDR2 are SNHLY and FYNNEI. This chain's CDR3 is CASSPTSGSTTGELFF. In nucleotides, the CDR3 is TGTGCCAGCAGCCCCACTAGCGGGAGTACCACCGGGGAGCTGTTTTTT.

V usage is TRBV20-1 and J usage is TRBJ2-7; unclear D gene. Trimming removed 3 bases from V and 6 bases from J, with 18 bases in between. In germline, CDR1 is DFQATT, CDR2 SNEGSKA (reference sequence). This CDR3 is 14 amino acids long. In nucleotides, the CDR3 is TGCAGTGCTAGTTACTCAGACCTCTTGCTCGAGCAGTACTTC. This sequence encodes CSASYSDLLLEQYF.

This clone appeared many times. V gene TRBV5-1 combines with J gene TRBJ2-3; maybe TRBD2 (6 bases). The CDR3 contains 17 residues. The V end lost 0 bases, the J end lost 1 base, and 15 bases lay between the germline ends. CDR1 and CDR2 (germline): SGHRS, YFSETQ. In nucleotides, the CDR3 is TGCGCCAGCAGCTTGGTCCCACCTGGGACTGGCACAGATACGCAGTATTTT. It yields the protein CASSLVPPGTGTDTQYF.

V gene TRBV6-2 or TRBV6-3 combines with J gene TRBJ2-1; 13 nucleotides line up with TRBD2. The DNA end is more similar to TRBJ2-7, so the J call may be wrong. The CDR3 consists of 19 residues. The germline gives CDR1 MNHEY, CDR2 SVGEGT. The chain's CDR3 is CASRGITGETSGRCNEQYF. As DNA, the CDR3 is TGTGCCAGCAGGGGGATTACAGGGGAGACTAGCGGGAGGTGTAATGAGCAGTACTTC.

This clone was observed many times. V is TRBV6-1 and J is TRBJ2-7, with D possibly being TRBD2 (5 bases). The CDR3 spans 12 residues. The ends were cut back, 6 bases at V and 6 bases at J, with 12 bases in the middle. The germline gives CDR1 MNHNS, CDR2 SASEGT. CDR3 region: CASSATRSEQYF. The CDR3 coding sequence is TGTGCCAGCAGCGCAACTAGATCCGAGCAGTACTTC.

This clone was counted many times. The rearrangement joins TRBV15 to TRBJ2-5; 7 bases align to TRBD2. After removal of 0 bases from V and 5 bases from J, the junction contained 15 bases not matched to a gene. The CDR3 runs to 18 residues. CDR1 and CDR2 (germline): LNHNV, YYDKDF (reference sequence). As DNA, the CDR3 is TGTGCCACCAGCAGAGATTGGTTAGAGCGGGGAGGCGGGGAGACCCAGTACTTC. Translation gives CATSRDWLERGGGETQYF.

This clone was found a few times. One end of the junction varies from germline; a read error may be responsible. The V gene is TRBV6-1, the J gene TRBJ2-7, with 9 nucleotides matching TRBD1. From germline, CDR1 is MNHNS and CDR2 SASEGT. There are 17 residues in the CDR3. CDR3 nucleotides: TGTACCAGCAGTGACCCAACAGGGGGCCATAGCTCCTACGAGCATTACTTC. It translates to CTSSDPTGGHSSYEHYF.

This clone was seen at least ten times. V and J are TRBV6-1 and TRBJ1-5; 8 bases match TRBD1. This CDR3 region has 14 residues. Germline V lookup: CDR1 MNHNS, CDR2 SASEGT. J was trimmed by 5 bases and V by 6 bases; bases with no gene match: 6. CDR3 residues: CASSRTGRDQPQHF. The CDR3 DNA follows: TGTGCCAGCAGCCGGACAGGGAGGGATCAGCCCCAGCATTTT.

This clone was counted at least ten times. The CDR3 nucleotides read TGTGCCTGGAGTGTACTGCCGGGACAGCTCAACTATGGCTACACCTTC. Protein sequence: CAWSVLPGQLNYGYTF. The chain couples TRBV30 to TRBJ1-2, with TRBD1 matching 7 bases. CDR3 size: 16 residues. The V gene end was trimmed by 0 bases and the J gene end by 2 bases; junction bases not matched to a gene: 9. Germline CDR1 GTSNPN, CDR2 SVGIG (reference sequence).